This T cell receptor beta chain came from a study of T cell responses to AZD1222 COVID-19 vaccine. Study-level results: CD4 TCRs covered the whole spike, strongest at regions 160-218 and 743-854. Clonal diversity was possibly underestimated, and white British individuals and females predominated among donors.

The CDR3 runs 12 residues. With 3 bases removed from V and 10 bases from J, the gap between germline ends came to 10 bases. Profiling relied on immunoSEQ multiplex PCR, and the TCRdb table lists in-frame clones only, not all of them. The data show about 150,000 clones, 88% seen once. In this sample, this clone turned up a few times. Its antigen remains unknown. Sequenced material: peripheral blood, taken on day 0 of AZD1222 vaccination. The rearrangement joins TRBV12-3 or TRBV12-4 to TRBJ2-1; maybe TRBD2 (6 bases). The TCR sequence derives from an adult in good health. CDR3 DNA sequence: TGTGCCAGCAGTTTTGGGACTTGGGAGCAGTTCTTC. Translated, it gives CASSFGTWEQFF.